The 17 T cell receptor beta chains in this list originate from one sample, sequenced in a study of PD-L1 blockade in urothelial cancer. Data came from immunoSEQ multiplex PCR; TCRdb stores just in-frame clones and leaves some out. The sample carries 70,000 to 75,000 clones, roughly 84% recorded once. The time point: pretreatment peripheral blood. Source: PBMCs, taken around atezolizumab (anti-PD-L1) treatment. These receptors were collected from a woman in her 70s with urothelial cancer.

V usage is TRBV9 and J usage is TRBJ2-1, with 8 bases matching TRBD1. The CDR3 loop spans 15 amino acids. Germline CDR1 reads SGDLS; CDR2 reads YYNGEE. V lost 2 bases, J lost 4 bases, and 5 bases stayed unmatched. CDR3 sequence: CASSVSGTGYNEQFF. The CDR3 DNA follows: TGTGCCAGCAGCGTCTCCGGGACAGGTTACAATGAGCAGTTCTTC.

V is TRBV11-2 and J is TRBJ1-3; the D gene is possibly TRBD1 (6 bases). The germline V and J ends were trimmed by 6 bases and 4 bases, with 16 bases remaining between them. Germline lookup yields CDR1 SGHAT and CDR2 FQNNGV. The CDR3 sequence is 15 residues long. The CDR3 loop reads CASRQGVGSGNTIYF. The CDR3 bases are TGTGCCAGCAGACAGGGAGTGGGGTCAGGAAACACCATATATTTT. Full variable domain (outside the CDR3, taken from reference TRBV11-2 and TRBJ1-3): EAGVAQSPRYKIIEKRQSVAFWCNPISGHATLYWYQQILGQGPKLLIQFQNNGVVDDSQLPKDRFSAERLKGVDSTLKIQPAKLEDSAVYLCASRQGVGSGNTIYFGEGSWLTVV.

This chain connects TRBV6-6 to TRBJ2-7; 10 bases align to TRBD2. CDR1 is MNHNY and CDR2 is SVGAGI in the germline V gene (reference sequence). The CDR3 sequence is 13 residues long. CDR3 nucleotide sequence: TGTGCTGTATGGGCTAGCGGGGGCTACGAGCAGTACTTC. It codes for CAVWASGGYEQYF.

CDR3 in DNA: TGTGCCAGTAGTAGAGGGATCGCAGATACGCAGTATTTT. Translation: CASSRGIADTQYF. This rearrangement joins TRBV19 to TRBJ2-3; D is perhaps TRBD2 (5 bases). V gave up 4 bases and J gave up 4 bases, with 9 bases separating them. The CDR3 consists of 13 residues. Germline V CDR1 and CDR2: LNHDA, SQIVND (reference sequence).

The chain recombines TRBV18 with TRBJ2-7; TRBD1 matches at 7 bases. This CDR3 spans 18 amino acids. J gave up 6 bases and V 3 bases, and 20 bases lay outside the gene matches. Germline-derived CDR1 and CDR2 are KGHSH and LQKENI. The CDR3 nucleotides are TGTGCCAGCTCACCTCTCGGGTTATCCGGACAGGATGTAGGCGAGCAGTACTTC. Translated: CASSPLGLSGQDVGEQYF.

Here the CDR3 reads CASSPGDYGYTF. The DNA of the CDR3 is TGCGCCAGCAGCCCGGGAGACTATGGCTACACCTTC. The J gene is TRBJ1-2, the V gene TRBV5-1; D is undetermined. The CDR3 totals 12 residues. Trimming removed 4 bases at V and 3 bases at J, with 7 bases between. Germline V gene lookup returns CDR1 SGHRS and CDR2 YFSETQ.

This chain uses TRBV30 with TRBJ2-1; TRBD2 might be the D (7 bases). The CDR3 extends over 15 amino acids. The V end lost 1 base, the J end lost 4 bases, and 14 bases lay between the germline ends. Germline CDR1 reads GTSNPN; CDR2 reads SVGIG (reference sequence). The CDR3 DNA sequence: TGTGCCTGGAGTGGAGTGGGGGGGCCGTACAATGAGCAGTTCTTC. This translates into CAWSGVGGPYNEQFF.

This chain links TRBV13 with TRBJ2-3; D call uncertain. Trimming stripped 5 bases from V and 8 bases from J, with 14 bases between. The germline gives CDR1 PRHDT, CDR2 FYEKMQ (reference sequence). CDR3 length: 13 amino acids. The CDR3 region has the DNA TGTGCCAGCAGCCTCCAATCAAGAGTTACGCAGTATTTT. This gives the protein CASSLQSRVTQYF.

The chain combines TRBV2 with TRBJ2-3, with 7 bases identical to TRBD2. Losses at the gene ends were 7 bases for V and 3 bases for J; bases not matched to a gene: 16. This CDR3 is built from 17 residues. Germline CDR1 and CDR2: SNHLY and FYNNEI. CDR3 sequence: CASTPGDGTTNTDTQYF. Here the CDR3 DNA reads TGTGCCAGCACCCCCGGGGACGGGACTACGAATACAGATACGCAGTATTTT.

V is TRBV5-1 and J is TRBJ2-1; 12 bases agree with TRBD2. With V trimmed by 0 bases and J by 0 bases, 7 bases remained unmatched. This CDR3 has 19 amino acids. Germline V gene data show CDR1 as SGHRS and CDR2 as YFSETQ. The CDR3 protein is CASSLGGTSGWSSYNEQFF. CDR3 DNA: TGCGCCAGCAGCTTGGGAGGGACTAGCGGGTGGAGCTCCTACAATGAGCAGTTCTTC.

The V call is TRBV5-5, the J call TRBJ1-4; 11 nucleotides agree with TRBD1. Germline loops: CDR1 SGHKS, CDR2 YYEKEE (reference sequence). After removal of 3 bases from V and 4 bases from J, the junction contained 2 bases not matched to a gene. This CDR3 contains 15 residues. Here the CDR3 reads CASSSDRGRNEKLFF. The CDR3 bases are TGTGCCAGCAGCTCGGACAGGGGGCGTAATGAAAAACTGTTTTTT.

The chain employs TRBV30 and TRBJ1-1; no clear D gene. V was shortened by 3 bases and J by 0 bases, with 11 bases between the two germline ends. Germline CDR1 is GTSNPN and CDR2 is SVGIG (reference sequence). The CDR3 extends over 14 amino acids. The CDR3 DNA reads TGTGCCTGGAGGGGCGACGGCATGAACACTGAAGCTTTCTTT. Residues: CAWRGDGMNTEAFF.

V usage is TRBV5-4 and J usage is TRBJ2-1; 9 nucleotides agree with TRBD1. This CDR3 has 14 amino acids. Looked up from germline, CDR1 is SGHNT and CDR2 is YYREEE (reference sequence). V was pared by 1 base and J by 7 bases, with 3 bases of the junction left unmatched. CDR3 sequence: CASSLWDRDNEQFF. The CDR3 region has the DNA TGTGCCAGCAGCTTGTGGGACAGGGATAATGAGCAGTTCTTC.

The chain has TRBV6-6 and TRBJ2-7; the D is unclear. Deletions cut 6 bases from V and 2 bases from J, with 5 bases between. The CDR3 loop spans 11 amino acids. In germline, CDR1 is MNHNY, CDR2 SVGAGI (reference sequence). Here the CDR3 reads CASSPTYEQYF. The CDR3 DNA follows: TGTGCCAGCAGCCCCACCTACGAGCAGTACTTC.

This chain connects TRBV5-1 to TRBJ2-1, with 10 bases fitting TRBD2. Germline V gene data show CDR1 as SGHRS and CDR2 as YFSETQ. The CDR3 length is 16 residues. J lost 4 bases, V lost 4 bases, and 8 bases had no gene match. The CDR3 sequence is CASSRIAGGRYNEQFF. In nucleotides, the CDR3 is TGCGCCAGCAGCAGAATAGCGGGAGGAAGATACAATGAGCAGTTCTTC.

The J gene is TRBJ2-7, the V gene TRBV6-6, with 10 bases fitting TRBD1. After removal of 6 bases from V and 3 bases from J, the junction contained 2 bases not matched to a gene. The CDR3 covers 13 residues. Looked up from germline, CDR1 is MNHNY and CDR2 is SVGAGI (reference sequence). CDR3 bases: TGTGCCAGCAGGGGACAGGGGATCTACGAGCAGTACTTC. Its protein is CASRGQGIYEQYF.

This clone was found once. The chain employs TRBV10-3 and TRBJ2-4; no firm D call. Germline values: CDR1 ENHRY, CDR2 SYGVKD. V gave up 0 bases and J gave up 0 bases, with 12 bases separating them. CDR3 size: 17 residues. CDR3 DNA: TGTGCCATCAGTGAGTCGATCGGAGCCCTAGCCAAAAACATTCAGTACTTC. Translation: CAISESIGALAKNIQYF.